This T cell receptor (beta chain) appears in the sequencing data of a study of CD8+ T cells in alopecia areata. Points from the study as a whole: The study also sequences resident alphabeta T cells of normal skin in scalp samples. Many expanded lesional clones persisted in scalp and blood during tofacitinib treatment.

A note on this clone: No antigen is known for it.

Sequencing relied on a cDNA template that was reverse transcribed from extracted RNA. The protocol was immunoSEQ multiplex PCR, while the TCRdb copy is restricted to in-frame clones and leaves out a portion. This sample has about 76,000 clones, with around 29% found just once. V was trimmed by 5 bases and J by 0 bases, leaving 7 bases between them. Germline V CDR1 and CDR2: SEHNR, FQNEAQ (reference sequence). The length of the CDR3 is 14 residues. This sample's treatment: oral pan-JAK inhibitor, 5-10 mg twice daily. In alopecia areata patients, both lesional scalp punch biopsies and peripheral blood were collected.

The J gene is TRBJ1-4, the V gene TRBV7-9; D is possibly TRBD1 (5 bases). This specimen consisted of CD8+ T cells sorted from blood, obtained at week 4, from a patient treated with tofacitinib. This sequence was found in a human donor with alopecia areata. For the CDR3, the DNA is TGTGCCAGCAGCCAGGGTGCAACTAATGAAAAACTGTTTTTT. It specifies CASSQGATNEKLFF.